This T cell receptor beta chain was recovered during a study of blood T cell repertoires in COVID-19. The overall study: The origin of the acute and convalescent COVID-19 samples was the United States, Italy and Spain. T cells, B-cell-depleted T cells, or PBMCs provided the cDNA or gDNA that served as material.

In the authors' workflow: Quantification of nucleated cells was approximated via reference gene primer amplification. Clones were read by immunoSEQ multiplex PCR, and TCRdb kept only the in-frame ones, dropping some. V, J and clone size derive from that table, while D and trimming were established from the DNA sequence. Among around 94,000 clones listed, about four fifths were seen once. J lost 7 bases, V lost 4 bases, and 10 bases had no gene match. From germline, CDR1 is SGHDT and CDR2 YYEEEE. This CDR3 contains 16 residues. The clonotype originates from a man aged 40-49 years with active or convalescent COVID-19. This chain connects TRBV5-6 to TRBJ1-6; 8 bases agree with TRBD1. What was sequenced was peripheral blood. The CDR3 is CASSPFGQGGNSPLHF. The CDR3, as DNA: TGTGCCAGCAGCCCCTTCGGACAGGGCGGGAATTCACCCCTCCACTTT. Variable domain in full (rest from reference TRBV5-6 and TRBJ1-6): DAGVTQSPTHLIKTRGQQVTLRCSPKSGHDTVSWYQQALGQGPQFIFQYYEEEERQRGNFPDRFSGHQFPNYSSELNVNALLLGDSALYLCASSPFGQGGNSPLHFGNGTRLTVT.